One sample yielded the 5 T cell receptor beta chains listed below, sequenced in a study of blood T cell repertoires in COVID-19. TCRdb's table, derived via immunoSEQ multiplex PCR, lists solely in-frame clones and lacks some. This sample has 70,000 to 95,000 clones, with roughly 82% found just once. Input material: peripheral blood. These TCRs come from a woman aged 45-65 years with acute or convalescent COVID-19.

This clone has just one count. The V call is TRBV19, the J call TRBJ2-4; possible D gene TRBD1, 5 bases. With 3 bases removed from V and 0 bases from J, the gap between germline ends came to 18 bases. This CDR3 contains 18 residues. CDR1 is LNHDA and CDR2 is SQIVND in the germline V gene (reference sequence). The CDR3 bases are TGTGCCAGTAGTATTAAAGCCGACAGAGAACTAGCCAAAAACATTCAGTACTTC. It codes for CASSIKADRELAKNIQYF.

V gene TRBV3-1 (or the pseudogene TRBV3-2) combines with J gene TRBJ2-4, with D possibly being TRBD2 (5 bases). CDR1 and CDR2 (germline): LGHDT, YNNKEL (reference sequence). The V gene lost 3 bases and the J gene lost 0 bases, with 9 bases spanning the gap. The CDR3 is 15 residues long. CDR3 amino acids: CASSQRELAKNIQYF. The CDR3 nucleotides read TGTGCCAGCAGCCAGAGGGAATTAGCCAAAAACATTCAGTACTTC.

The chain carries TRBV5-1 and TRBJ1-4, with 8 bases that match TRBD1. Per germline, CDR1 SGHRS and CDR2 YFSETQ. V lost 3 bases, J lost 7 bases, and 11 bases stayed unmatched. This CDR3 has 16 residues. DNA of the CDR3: TGCGCCAGCAGCTATACCGGGACAGGTCGGGGTGAAAAACTGTTTTTT. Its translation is CASSYTGTGRGEKLFF. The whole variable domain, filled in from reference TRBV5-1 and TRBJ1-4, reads KAGVTQTPRYLIKTRGQQVTLSCSPISGHRSVSWYQQTPGQGLQFLFEYFSETQRNKGNFPGRFSGRQFSNSRSEMNVSTLELGDSALYLCASSYTGTGRGEKLFFGSGTQLSVL.

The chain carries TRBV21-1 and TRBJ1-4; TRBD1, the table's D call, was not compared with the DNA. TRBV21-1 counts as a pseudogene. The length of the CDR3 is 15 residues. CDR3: CASSEGRGLSEKLFF. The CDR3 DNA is TGTGCCAGCAGCGAGGGTAGGGGGCTGAGTGAAAAACTGTTTTTT.

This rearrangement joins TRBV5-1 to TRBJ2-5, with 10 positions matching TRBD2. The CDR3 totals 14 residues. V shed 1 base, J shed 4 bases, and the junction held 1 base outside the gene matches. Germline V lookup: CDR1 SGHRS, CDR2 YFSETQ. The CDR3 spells CASSLSSGGETQYF. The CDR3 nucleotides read TGCGCCAGCAGCTTGTCTAGCGGGGGAGAGACCCAGTACTTC.